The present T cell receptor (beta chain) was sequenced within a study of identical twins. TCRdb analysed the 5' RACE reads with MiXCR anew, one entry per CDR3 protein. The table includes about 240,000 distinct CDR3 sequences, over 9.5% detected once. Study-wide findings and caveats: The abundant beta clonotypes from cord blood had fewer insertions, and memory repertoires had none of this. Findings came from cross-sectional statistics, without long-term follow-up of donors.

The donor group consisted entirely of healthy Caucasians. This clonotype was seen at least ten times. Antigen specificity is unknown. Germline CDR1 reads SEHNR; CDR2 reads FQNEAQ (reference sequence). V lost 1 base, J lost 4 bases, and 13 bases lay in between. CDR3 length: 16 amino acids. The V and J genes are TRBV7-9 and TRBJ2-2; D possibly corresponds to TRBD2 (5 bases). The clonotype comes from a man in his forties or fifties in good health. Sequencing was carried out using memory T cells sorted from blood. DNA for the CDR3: TGTGCCAGCAGCTTAGTCGCGGGCAGAACCACCGGGGAGCTGTTTTTT. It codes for CASSLVAGRTTGELFF.